Listed below are T cell receptor beta chains from one sample, sequenced in a study of T cell repertoires in ileal Crohn's disease. Clones were read by immunoSEQ multiplex PCR, and TCRdb kept only the in-frame ones, dropping some. The repertoire includes some 5,000 clones, around 90% of them detected once, and about 4.2% sits in the top ten. Sequencing was carried out using ileal tissue. Receptors were obtained from an adult with Crohn's disease. Each CDR3 is given with its conserved first and last residue. A D gene is named only where the DNA matches it firmly. Clone size is not always given. Where it is, it says once, few, many or a class for expanded clones.

d_call	v_call	clone_size	j_call	cdr3_nt	cdr3_aa
-	TRBV11-2	-	TRBJ2-7	TGTGCCAGCAGCCCCATCAAGGGATCCTACGAGCAGTACTTC	CASSPIKGSYEQYF
-	TRBV6-1	-	TRBJ1-3	TGTGCAAGCACGTTTGGAAACACCATATATTTT	CASTFGNTIYF
-	TRBV5-6	-	TRBJ1-3	TGTGCCAGCAGCGGACGGACAGGAAACACCATATATTTT	CASSGRTGNTIYF
TRBD2	TRBV29-1	few	TRBJ2-3	TGCAGCGTTCTAGCGGGAGGGCCCGGAGATACGCAGTATTTT	CSVLAGGPGDTQYF
-	TRBV19	-	TRBJ2-2	TGTGCCAGTAAATGGGTGGACACCGGGGAGCTGTTTTTT	CASKWVDTGELFF
-	TRBV4-3	-	TRBJ1-2	TGCGCCAGCAGCCCAGGCCACGGGGGCACCTTTGGCTACACCTTC	CASSPGHGGTFGYTF
-	TRBV6-5	-	TRBJ2-7	TGTGCCAGCAGACCTGACAGGACAAACTCCTACGAGCAGTACTTC	CASRPDRTNSYEQYF
-	TRBV27	-	TRBJ1-5	TGTGCCAGCAGTTTAGGGAACAAATTTCAGCCCCAGCATTTT	CASSLGNKFQPQHF
TRBD1	TRBV29-1	-	TRBJ1-1	TGCAGCGGGCAGGGGGCCGACACTGAAGCTTTCTTT	CSGQGADTEAFF
TRBD1	TRBV30	once	TRBJ1-1	TGTGCCTGGAGTGTACAAAGGGGGCTGACTGAAGCTTTCTTT	CAWSVQRGLTEAFF
-	TRBV11-2	-	TRBJ2-7	TGTGCCAGCAGCTTGGGAAGGGGCTACGAGCAGTACTTC	CASSLGRGYEQYF
-	TRBV7-8	-	TRBJ2-7	TGTGCCAGCAGCCCAGGGGCAGGGAACCTCCACGAGCAGTACTTC	CASSPGAGNLHEQYF
-	TRBV9	few	TRBJ1-1	TGTGCCAGCAGCTTCGAGGAGAACACTGAAGCTTTCTTT	CASSFEENTEAFF
TRBD1	TRBV6-5	-	TRBJ1-1	TGTGCCAGCAGTTACATGGGACAGGGGGCGGTCGAAGCTTTCTTT	CASSYMGQGAVEAFF
-	TRBV4-2	-	TRBJ1-2	TGTGCCAGCAGCCAAGTAGGGACGGGGAAGTCTGGCTACACCTTC	CASSQVGTGKSGYTF
-	TRBV10-3	once	TRBJ2-2	TGTGCCATCAGTGAGAGTCACCTCGCTGGGGTTAACACCGGGGAGCTGTTTTTT	CAISESHLAGVNTGELFF
TRBD1	TRBV28	-	TRBJ1-1	TGTGCCAGCAGCTTAAGGGCGAGAAGAGTGACAGGGGCCTCTAGCACTGAAGCTTTCTTT	CASSLRARRVTGASSTEAFF
-	TRBV10-2	-	TRBJ1-1	TGCGGTGCCGCAGCGAGATCGCCCAACACTGAAGCTTTCTTT	CGAAARSPNTEAFF
TRBD2	TRBV11-3	-	TRBJ2-1	TGTGCCAGCAGCTTAAGCAGCGGGAGCTCCAATGAGCAGTTCTTC	CASSLSSGSSNEQFF
-	TRBV5-5	-	TRBJ2-3	TGTGCCAGCAGCTTGGTATTGGGGCTGGATACGCAGTATTTT	CASSLVLGLDTQYF
-	TRBV27	once	TRBJ1-1	TGTGCCAGCAGTGTCCAACTAGACACTGAAGCTTTCTTT	CASSVQLDTEAFF
-	TRBV29-1	-	TRBJ2-3	TGCAGCGTTTTAAGCGGCGGGGTAGTCACAGATACGCAGTATTTT	CSVLSGGVVTDTQYF
-	TRBV4-3	-	TRBJ1-2	TGCGCCAGCAGCCAAGATCCCGGGGCCAGTATTGGCTACACCTTC	CASSQDPGASIGYTF
-	TRBV29-1	-	TRBJ2-5	TGCAGCGTTGTAATAGGTGGAGAGACCCAGTACTTC	CSVVIGGETQYF
TRBD1	TRBV30	-	TRBJ1-3	TGTGCCTGGAGTACAGGGGGCTCTGGAAACACCATATATTTT	CAWSTGGSGNTIYF
-	TRBV4-1	-	TRBJ1-4	TGCGCCAGCAGCCAAGACGTGCTCAGTCGTAATGAAAAACTGTTTTTT	CASSQDVLSRNEKLFF
-	TRBV6-6	-	TRBJ1-2	TGTGCCAGCAGCCGCGACGGAAACTATGGCTACACCTTC	CASSRDGNYGYTF
-	TRBV7-2	-	TRBJ2-5	TGTGCCAGCAGTGGGGACTGGACGAGGGAGACCCAGTACTTC	CASSGDWTRETQYF
TRBD1	TRBV30	-	TRBJ1-1	TGTGCCTGGAGGGAGGGACAGGTGAACACTGAAGCTTTCTTT	CAWREGQVNTEAFF
-	TRBV9	-	TRBJ2-2	TGTGCCAGCAGCGTAGCTTCGAGCGCCGGGGCCGGAAACACCGGGGAGCTGTTTTTT	CASSVASSAGAGNTGELFF
TRBD1	TRBV27	-	TRBJ1-2	TGTGCCAGCCGGACAGGGGACTGGGGCTTCTATGGCTACACCTTC	CASRTGDWGFYGYTF
TRBD1	TRBV30	-	TRBJ1-2	TGTGCCTGGAGACCGGAGGGGGCCTCTGGCTACACCTTC	CAWRPEGASGYTF
-	TRBV4-1	-	TRBJ2-1	TGCGCCAGCAGCCACGTTAACTCGGGGTACAATGAGCAGTTCTTC	CASSHVNSGYNEQFF
-	TRBV9	-	TRBJ1-3	TGTGCCAGCAGCGTAGTCCCAGACGGGGGAAGGGGAAACACCATATATTTT	CASSVVPDGGRGNTIYF
-	TRBV5-1	-	TRBJ2-3	TGCGCCAGCAGCTCCGGTCTAGGGAAAAGCACAGATACGCAGTATTTT	CASSSGLGKSTDTQYF
-	TRBV2	-	TRBJ2-5	TGTGCCAGCAGTGAGGTAGGGTCCGAAGAGACCCAGTACTTC	CASSEVGSEETQYF
TRBD2	TRBV27	-	TRBJ2-7	TGTGCCAGCAGCTCAAATATAGCGGGAGGATTCTACGAGCAGTACTTC	CASSSNIAGGFYEQYF
-	TRBV5-4	-	TRBJ2-1	TGTGCCAGCAGCTTGACAGGGAGTTACAATGAGCAGTTCTTC	CASSLTGSYNEQFF
-	TRBV7-2	once	TRBJ1-5	TGTGCCAGCAGCGATCGGGTGGGCAATCAGCCCCAGCATTTT	CASSDRVGNQPQHF
-	TRBV19	-	TRBJ1-2	TGTGCCAGTAGTGTATACAGGGCGGAGGGCTACACCTTC	CASSVYRAEGYTF